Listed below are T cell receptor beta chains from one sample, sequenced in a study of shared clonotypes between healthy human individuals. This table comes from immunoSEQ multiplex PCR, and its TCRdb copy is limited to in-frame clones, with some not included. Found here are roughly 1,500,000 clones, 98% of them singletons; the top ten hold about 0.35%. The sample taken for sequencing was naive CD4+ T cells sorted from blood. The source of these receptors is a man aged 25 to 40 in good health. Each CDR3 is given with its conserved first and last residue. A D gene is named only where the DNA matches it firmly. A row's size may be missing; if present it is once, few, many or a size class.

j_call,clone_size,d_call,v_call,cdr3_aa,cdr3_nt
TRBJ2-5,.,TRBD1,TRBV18,CASSPIVRGQHQETQYF,TGTGCCAGCTCACCTATCGTGAGGGGACAGCACCAAGAGACCCAGTACTTC
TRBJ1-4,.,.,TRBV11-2,CASSSALDILGEKLFF,TGTGCCAGCAGCTCAGCTCTCGACATTCTCGGTGAAAAACTGTTTTTT
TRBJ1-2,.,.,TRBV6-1,CASGLYGYTF,TGTGCCAGCGGACTATATGGCTACACCTTC
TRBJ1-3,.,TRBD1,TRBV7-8,CASRTGRGNTIYF,TGTGCCAGCAGGACAGGGAGAGGAAACACCATATATTTT
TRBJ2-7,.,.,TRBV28,CASSLIAQDSYEQYF,TGTGCCAGCAGTTTAATAGCTCAGGACTCCTACGAGCAGTACTTC
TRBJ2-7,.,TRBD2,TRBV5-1,CASSRLAESYEQYF,TGCGCCAGCAGTCGGCTAGCGGAATCCTACGAGCAGTACTTC
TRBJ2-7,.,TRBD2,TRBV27,CATKRGLDNYEQYF,TGTGCCACCAAAAGGGGACTAGACAACTACGAGCAGTACTTC
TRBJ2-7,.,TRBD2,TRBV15,CATSRGPTSGSSYEQYF,TGTGCCACCAGCAGAGGCCCGACTAGCGGGAGCTCCTACGAGCAGTACTTC
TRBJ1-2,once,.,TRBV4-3,CASSQETSYGYTF,TGCGCCAGCAGCCAAGAGACGTCGTATGGCTACACCTTC
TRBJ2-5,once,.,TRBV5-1,CASSLQGRETQYF,TGCGCCAGCAGCTTACAAGGTAGAGAGACCCAGTACTTC
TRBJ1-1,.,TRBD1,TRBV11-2,CASSTGTVRNTEAFF,TGTGCCAGCAGCACGGGGACAGTTCGGAACACTGAAGCTTTCTTT
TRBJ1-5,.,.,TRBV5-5,CASSLAPGRGQPQHF,TGTGCCAGCAGCTTGGCACCCGGCCGGGGTCAGCCCCAGCATTTT
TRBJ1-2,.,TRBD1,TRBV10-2,CASRETGSYTF,TGCGCCAGCAGGGAGACAGGGAGCTACACCTTC
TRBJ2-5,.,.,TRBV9,CASSVGAGPKETQYF,TGTGCCAGCAGCGTAGGGGCCGGACCCAAAGAGACCCAGTACTTC
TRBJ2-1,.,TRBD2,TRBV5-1,CASSFRLAGTNEQFF,TGCGCCAGCAGCTTTCGACTAGCGGGAACCAATGAGCAGTTCTTC
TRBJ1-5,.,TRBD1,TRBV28,CASSTPQGALGNQPQHF,TGTGCCAGCAGTACACCACAGGGGGCGTTGGGCAATCAGCCCCAGCATTTT
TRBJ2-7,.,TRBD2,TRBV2,CASSEGLAAPYEQYF,TGTGCCAGCAGTGAGGGGCTAGCGGCTCCCTACGAGCAGTACTTC
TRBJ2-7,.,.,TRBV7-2,CASSLKVSGAAYEQYF,TGTGCCAGCAGCTTAAAGGTGTCAGGGGCAGCCTACGAGCAGTACTTC
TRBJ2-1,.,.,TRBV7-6,CASSLGGTAYNEQFF,TGTGCCAGCAGCTTAGGCGGAACCGCCTACAATGAGCAGTTCTTC
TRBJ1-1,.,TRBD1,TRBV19,CASSTDRTEAFF,TGTGCCAGTAGTACGGACAGGACTGAAGCTTTCTTT
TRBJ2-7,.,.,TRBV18,CASSPGKGDYEQYF,TGTGCCAGCTCACCCGGTAAGGGGGACTACGAGCAGTACTTC
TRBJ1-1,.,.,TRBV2,CASSGPGQPLPLSTEAFF,TGTGCCAGCAGTGGACCCGGGCAGCCACTGCCTTTGAGCACTGAAGCTTTCTTT
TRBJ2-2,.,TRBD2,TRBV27,CASGASGRLTGELFF,TGTGCCAGCGGGGCTAGCGGGCGCCTCACCGGGGAGCTGTTTTTT
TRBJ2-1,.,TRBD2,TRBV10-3,CATSPGLNYNEQFF,TGTGCCACGTCTCCGGGACTAAACTACAATGAGCAGTTCTTC
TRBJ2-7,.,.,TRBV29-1,CSVISQGRHEQYF,TGCAGCGTTATTTCACAGGGTAGGCACGAGCAGTACTTC
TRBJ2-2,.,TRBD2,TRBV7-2,CASSFLAGSNTGELFF,TGTGCCAGCAGCTTTCTAGCGGGTTCGAACACCGGGGAGCTGTTTTTT
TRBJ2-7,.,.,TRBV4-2,CASSQDAKTGQQYF,TGTGCCAGCAGCCAAGATGCTAAGACGGGGCAGCAGTACTTC
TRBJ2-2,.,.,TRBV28,CASNTRVGELFF,TGTGCCAGCAACACTAGAGTCGGGGAGCTGTTTTTT
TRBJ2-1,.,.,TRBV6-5,CASRQLGSSYNEQFF,TGTGCCAGCAGGCAACTAGGGAGCTCCTACAATGAGCAGTTCTTC
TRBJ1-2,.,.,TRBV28,CASSWWGRGAAGYTF,TGTGCCAGCAGTTGGTGGGGGAGAGGGGCGGCTGGCTACACCTTC
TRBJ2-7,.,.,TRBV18,CASSPPGASPYEQYF,TGTGCCAGCTCACCTCCAGGGGCTTCGCCCTACGAGCAGTACTTC
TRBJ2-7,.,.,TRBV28,CASSPGPTLGQYF,TGTGCCAGCAGTCCCGGACCGACGTTGGGGCAGTACTTC
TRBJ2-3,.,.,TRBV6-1,CASSDGLFTDTQYF,TGTGCCAGCAGTGATGGACTATTCACAGATACGCAGTATTTT
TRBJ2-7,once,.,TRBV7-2,CASSLVGNGGDPKQYF,TGTGCCAGCAGCTTAGTCGGAAACGGAGGGGACCCCAAGCAGTACTTC
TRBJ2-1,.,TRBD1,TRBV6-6,CASSPPGQSYNEQFF,TGTGCCAGCAGTCCCCCGGGACAGTCCTACAATGAGCAGTTCTTC
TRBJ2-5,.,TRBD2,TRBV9,CASSPRLADGEAQYF,TGTGCCAGCAGCCCCCGACTAGCGGACGGGGAGGCCCAGTACTTC
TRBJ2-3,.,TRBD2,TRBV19,CASSIKPGLATITDTQYF,TGTGCCAGTAGTATTAAACCGGGACTAGCAACAATCACAGATACGCAGTATTTT
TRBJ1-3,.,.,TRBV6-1,CASSDRIYYTIYF,TGTGCCAGCAGTGACCGGATCTACTACACCATATATTTT
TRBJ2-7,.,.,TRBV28,CATGVGPFYEQYF,TGTGCCACAGGAGTCGGTCCCTTCTACGAGCAGTACTTC
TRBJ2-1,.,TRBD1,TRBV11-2,CASSAGTDRLYNEQFF,TGTGCCAGCAGCGCCGGGACAGACCGCCTCTACAATGAGCAGTTCTTC
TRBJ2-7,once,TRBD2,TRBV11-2,CASSRRGRDSYEQYF,TGTGCCAGCAGCCGACGCGGGAGGGACTCCTACGAGCAGTACTTC
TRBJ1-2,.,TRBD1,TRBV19,CASSKDDRGLNYGYTF,TGTGCCAGTAGTAAGGACGACAGGGGGCTGAACTATGGCTACACCTTC